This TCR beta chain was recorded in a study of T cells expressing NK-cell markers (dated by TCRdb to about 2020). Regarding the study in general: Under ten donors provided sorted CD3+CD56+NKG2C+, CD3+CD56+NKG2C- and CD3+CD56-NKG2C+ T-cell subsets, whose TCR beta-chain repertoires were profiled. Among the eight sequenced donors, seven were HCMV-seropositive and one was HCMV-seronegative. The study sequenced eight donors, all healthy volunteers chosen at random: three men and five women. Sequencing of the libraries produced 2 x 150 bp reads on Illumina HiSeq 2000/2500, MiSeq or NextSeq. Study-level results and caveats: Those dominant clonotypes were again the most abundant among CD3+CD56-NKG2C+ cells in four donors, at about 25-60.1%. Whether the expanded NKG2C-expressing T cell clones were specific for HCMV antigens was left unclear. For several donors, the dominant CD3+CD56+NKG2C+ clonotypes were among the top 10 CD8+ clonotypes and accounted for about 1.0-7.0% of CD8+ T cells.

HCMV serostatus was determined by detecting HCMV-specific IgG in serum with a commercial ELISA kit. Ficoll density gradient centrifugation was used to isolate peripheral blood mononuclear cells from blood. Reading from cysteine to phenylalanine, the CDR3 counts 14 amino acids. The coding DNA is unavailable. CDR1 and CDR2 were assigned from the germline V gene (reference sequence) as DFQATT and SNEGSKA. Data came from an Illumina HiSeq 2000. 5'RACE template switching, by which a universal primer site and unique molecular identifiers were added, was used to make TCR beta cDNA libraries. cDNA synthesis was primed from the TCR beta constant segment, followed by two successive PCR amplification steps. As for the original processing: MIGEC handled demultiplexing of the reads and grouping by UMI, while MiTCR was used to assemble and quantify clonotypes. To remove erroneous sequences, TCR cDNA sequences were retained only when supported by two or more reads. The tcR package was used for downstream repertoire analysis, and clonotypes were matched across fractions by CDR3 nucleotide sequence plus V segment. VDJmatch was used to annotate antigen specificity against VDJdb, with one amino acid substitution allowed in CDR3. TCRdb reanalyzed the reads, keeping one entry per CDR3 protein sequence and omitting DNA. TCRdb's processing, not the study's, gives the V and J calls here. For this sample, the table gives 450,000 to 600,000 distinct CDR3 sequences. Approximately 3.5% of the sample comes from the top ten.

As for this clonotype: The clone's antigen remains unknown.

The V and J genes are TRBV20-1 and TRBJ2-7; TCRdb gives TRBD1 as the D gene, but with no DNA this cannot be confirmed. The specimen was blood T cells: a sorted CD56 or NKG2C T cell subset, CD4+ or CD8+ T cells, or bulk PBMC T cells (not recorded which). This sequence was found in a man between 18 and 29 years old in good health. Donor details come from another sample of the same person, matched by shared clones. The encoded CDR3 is CSARSGTYTYEQYF.